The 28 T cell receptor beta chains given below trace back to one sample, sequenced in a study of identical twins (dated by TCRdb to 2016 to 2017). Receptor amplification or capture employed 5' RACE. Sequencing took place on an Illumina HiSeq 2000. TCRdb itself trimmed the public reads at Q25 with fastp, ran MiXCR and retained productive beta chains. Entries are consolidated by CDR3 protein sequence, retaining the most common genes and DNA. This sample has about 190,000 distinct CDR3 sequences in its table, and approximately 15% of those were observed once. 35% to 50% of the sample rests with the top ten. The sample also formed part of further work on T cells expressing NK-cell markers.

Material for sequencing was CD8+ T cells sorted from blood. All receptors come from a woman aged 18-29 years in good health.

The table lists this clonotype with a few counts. CDR3 DNA sequence: TGCGCCAGCAGCCAAGATGAGTCCTACACTGAAGCTTTCTTT. It specifies CASSQDESYTEAFF. The rearrangement uses TRBV4-1 and TRBJ1-1; D gene uncertain. The CDR3 is 14 amino acids. Germline CDR1 MGHRA, CDR2 YSYEKL. V was pared by 0 bases and J by 3 bases, with 8 bases between.

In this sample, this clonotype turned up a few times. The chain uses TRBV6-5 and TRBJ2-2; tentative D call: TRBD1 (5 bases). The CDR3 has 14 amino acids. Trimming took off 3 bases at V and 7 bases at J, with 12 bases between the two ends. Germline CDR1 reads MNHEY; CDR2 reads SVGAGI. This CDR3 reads CASSYRGAVGELFF. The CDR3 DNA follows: TGTGCCAGCAGTTATAGGGGCGCGGTCGGGGAGCTGTTTTTT.

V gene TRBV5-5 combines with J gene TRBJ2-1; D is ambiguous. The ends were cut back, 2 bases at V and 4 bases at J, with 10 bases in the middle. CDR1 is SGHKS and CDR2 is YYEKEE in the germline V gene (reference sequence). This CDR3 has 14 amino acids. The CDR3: CASSFLRLYNEQFF. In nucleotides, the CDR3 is TGTGCCAGCAGCTTTCTTCGGCTATACAATGAGCAGTTCTTC.

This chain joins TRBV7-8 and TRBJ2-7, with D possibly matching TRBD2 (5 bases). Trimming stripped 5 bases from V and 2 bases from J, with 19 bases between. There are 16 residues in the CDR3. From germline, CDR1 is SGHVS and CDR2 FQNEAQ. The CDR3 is CASSPSGRPAAYEQYF. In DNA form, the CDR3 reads TGTGCCAGCAGCCCGAGCGGACGACCGGCCGCCTACGAGCAGTACTTC.

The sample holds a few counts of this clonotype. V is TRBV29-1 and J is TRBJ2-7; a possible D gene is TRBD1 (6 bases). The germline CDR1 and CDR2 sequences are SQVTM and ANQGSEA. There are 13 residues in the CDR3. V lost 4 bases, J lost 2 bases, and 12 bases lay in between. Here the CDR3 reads CSVGQAGAYEQYF. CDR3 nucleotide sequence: TGCAGCGTTGGGCAGGCAGGGGCCTACGAGCAGTACTTC.

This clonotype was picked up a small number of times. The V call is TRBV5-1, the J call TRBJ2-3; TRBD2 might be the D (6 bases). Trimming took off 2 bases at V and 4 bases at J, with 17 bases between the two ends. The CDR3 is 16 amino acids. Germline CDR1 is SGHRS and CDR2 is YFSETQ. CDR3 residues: CASSFLGDFSPDTQYF. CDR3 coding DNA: TGCGCCAGCAGCTTTTTGGGGGACTTTTCCCCAGATACGCAGTATTTT. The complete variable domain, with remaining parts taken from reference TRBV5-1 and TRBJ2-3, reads KAGVTQTPRYLIKTRGQQVTLSCSPISGHRSVSWYQQTPGQGLQFLFEYFSETQRNKGNFPGRFSGRQFSNSRSEMNVSTLELGDSALYLCASSFLGDFSPDTQYFGPGTRLTVL.

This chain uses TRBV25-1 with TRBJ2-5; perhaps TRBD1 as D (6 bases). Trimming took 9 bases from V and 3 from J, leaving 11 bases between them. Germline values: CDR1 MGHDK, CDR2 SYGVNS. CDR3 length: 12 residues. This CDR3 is CASTGSKETQYF. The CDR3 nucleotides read TGTGCCAGTACAGGGTCGAAAGAGACCCAGTACTTC. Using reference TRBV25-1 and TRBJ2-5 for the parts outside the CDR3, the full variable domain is EADIYQTPRYLVIGTGKKITLECSQTMGHDKMYWYQQDPGMELHLIHYSYGVNSTEKGDLSSESTVSRIRTEHFPLTLESARPSHTSQYLCASTGSKETQYFGPGTRLLVL.

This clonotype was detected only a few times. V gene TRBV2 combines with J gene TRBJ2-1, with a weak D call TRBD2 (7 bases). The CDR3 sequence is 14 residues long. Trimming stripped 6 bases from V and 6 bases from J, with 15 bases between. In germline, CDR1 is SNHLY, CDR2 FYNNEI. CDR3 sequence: CASRRGSGVNEQFF. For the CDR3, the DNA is TGTGCCAGCAGGAGGGGGAGCGGGGTCAATGAGCAGTTCTTC.

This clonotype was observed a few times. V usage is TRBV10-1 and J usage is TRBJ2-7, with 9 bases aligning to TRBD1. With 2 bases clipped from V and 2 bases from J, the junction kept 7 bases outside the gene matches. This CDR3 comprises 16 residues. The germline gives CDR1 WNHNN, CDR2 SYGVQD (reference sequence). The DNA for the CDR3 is TGCGCCAGCAGTGAGCATAGGGACAGGGTTCCCTACGAGCAGTACTTC. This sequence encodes CASSEHRDRVPYEQYF.

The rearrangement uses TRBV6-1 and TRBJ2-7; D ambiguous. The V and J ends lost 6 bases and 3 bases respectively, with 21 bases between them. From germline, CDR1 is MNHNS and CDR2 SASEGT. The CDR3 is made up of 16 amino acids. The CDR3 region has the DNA TGTGCCAGCAGCCCCGGGCCCGCTGAGCTGAACTACGAGCAGTACTTC. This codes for CASSPGPAELNYEQYF.

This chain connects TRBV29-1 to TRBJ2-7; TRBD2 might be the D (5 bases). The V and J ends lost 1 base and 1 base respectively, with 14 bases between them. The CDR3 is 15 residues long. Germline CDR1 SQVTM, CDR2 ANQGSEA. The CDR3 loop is CSVEVGWTESYEQYF. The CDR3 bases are TGCAGCGTTGAAGTAGGGTGGACTGAGTCCTACGAGCAGTACTTC.

The CDR3 protein is CASSLVSGATEAFF. The DNA for the CDR3 is TGCGCCAGCAGCTTGGTATCAGGGGCGACTGAAGCTTTCTTT. The J gene is TRBJ1-1, the V gene TRBV5-1; weak D call: TRBD1 (6 bases). V was shortened by 0 bases and J by 5 bases, with 11 bases between the two germline ends. Germline-derived CDR1 and CDR2 are SGHRS and YFSETQ. The CDR3 length is 14 residues. Using reference TRBV5-1 and TRBJ1-1 for the parts outside the CDR3, the full variable domain is KAGVTQTPRYLIKTRGQQVTLSCSPISGHRSVSWYQQTPGQGLQFLFEYFSETQRNKGNFPGRFSGRQFSNSRSEMNVSTLELGDSALYLCASSLVSGATEAFFGQGTRLTVV.

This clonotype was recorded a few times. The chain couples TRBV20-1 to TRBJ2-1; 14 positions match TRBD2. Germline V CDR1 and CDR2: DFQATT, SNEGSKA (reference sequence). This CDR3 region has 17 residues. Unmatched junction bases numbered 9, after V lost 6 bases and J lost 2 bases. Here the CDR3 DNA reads TGCAGTGCCCACAGCGGACTAGCGGGAGGAACCTACAATGAGCAGTTCTTC. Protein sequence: CSAHSGLAGGTYNEQFF.

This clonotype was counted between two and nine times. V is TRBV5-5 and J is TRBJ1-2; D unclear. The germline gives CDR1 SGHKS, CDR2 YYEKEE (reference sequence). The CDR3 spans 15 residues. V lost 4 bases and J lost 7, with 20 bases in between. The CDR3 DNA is TGTGCCAGCAGCCCCCGAGACGGAAGTCGGGGTGGCTACACCTTC. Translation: CASSPRDGSRGGYTF.

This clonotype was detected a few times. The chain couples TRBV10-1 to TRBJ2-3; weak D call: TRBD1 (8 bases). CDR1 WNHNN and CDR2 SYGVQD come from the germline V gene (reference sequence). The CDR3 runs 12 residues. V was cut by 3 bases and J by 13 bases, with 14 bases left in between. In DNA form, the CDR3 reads TGCGCCAGCAGTGATGGACAGGGAGGGAAGTATTTT. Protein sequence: CASSDGQGGKYF.

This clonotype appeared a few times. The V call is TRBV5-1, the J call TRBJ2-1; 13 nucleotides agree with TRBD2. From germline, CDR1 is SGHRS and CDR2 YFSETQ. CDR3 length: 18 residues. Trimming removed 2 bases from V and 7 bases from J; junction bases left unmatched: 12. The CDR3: CASSFGLAGAAVWNEQFF. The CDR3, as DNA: TGCGCCAGCAGCTTTGGACTAGCGGGAGCGGCGGTGTGGAATGAGCAGTTCTTC.

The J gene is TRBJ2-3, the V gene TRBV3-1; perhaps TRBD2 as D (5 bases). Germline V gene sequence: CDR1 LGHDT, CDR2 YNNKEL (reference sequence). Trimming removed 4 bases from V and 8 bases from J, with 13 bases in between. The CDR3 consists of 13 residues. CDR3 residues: CASSLTRGVTQYF. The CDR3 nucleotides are TGTGCCAGCAGCCTCACTAGAGGAGTTACGCAGTATTTT.

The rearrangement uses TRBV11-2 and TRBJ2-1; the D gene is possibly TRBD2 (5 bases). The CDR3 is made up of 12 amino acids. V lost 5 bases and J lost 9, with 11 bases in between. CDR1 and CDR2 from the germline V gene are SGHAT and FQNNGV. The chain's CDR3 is CASSPAAAEQFF. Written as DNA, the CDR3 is TGTGCCAGCAGCCCGGCAGCGGCTGAGCAGTTCTTC.

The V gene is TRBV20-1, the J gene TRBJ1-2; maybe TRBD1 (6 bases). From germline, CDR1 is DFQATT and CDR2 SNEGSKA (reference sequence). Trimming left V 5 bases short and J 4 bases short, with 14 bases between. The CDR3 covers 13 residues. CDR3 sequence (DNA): TGCAGTGCTCCCGGGACATTCAGCTATGGCTACACCTTC. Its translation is CSAPGTFSYGYTF.

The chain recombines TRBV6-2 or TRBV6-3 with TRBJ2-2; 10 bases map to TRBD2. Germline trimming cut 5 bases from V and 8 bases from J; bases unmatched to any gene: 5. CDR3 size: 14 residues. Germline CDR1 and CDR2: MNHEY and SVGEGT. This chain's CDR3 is CASSRTSGSGELFF. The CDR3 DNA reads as TGTGCCAGCAGTCGGACTAGCGGTTCGGGGGAGCTGTTTTTT.

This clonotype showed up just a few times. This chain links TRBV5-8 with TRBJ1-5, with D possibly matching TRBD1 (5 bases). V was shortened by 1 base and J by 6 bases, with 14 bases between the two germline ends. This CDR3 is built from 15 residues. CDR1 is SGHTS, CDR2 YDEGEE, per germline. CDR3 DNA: TGTGCCAGCAGCTTGATTGTTCCGGGGCGTCAGCCCCAGCATTTT. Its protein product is CASSLIVPGRQPQHF.

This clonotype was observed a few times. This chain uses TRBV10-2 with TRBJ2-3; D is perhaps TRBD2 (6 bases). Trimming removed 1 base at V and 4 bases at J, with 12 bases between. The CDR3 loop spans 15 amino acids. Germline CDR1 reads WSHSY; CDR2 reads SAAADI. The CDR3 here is CASSEFRLGSDTQYF. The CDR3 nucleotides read TGCGCCAGCAGTGAGTTCCGACTAGGGTCAGATACGCAGTATTTT.

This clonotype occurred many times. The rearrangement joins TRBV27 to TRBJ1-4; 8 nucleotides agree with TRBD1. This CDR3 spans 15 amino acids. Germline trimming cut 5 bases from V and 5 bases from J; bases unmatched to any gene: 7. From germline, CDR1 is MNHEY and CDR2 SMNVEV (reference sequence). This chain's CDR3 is CASSVSRDRNEKLFF. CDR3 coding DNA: TGTGCCAGCAGTGTGTCCCGGGACAGGAATGAAAAACTGTTTTTT.

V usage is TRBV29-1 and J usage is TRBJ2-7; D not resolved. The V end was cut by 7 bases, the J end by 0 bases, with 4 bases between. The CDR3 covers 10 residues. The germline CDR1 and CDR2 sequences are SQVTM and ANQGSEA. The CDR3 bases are TGCAGCGGTGCCTCCTACGAGCAGTACTTC. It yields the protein CSGASYEQYF.

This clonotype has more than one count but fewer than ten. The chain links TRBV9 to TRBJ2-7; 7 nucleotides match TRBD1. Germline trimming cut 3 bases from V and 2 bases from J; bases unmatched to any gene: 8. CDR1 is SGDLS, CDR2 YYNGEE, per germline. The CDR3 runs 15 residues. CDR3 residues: CASSAGDSLAYEQYF. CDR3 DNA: TGTGCCAGCAGCGCAGGGGACAGTCTTGCCTACGAGCAGTACTTC. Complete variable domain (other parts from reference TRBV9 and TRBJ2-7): DSGVTQTPKHLITATGQRVTLRCSPRSGDLSVYWYQQSLDQGLQFLIQYYNGEERAKGNILERFSAQQFPDLHSELNLSSLELGDSALYFCASSAGDSLAYEQYFGPGTRLTVT.

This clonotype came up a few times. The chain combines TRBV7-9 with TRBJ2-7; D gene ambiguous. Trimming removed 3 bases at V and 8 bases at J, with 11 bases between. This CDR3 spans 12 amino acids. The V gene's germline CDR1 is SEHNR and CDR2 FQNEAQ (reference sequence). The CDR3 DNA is TGTGCCAGCAGCTTTTTAGAGGATAAGCAGTACTTC. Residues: CASSFLEDKQYF.

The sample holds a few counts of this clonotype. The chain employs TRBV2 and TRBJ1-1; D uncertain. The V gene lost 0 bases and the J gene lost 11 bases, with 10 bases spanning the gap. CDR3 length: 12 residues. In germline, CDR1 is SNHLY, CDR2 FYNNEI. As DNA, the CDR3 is TGTGCCAGCAGTGAAGCGCTTCTGCAGGCTTTCTTT. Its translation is CASSEALLQAFF.

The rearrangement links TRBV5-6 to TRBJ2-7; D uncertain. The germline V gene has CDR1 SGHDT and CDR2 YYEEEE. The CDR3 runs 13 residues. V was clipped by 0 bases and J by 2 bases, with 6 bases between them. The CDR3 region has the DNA TGTGCCAGCAGCTTGGGCCATGCCTACGAGCAGTACTTC. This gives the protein CASSLGHAYEQYF.